The 12 T cell receptor beta chains listed next were all sequenced from one sample in a study of spatial heterogeneity in lung cancer. Time point in this sample: sample taken at primary tumor resection. TCRs were sequenced from unsorted whole RNA of tumor, nontumor lung or PBMC. Each CDR3 protein is one row after TCRdb ran MiXCR on the 5' RACE reads. The data contain about 13,000 distinct CDR3 sequences, under 4% of them singletons. The sample was PBMCs, taken at surgery. All receptors come from a male donor with early-stage non-small cell lung cancer.

The table lists this clonotype with many counts. This beta chain is an off-target read within a library intended for alpha chains, so its frequency means little. The gene calls are TRBV20-1 and TRBJ2-5; 11 bases align to TRBD2. Unmatched junction bases numbered 7, after V lost 6 bases and J lost 4 bases. CDR1 is DFQATT and CDR2 is SNEGSKA in the germline V gene (reference sequence). This CDR3 contains 14 residues. In DNA, the CDR3 is TGCAGTGCCCAGCCCCTAGCGGGAGGAGAGACCCAGTACTTC. It codes for CSAQPLAGGETQYF.

This clonotype appeared many times. This beta chain slipped into a library made for alpha chains as a stray read, so its size is not meaningful. The chain is built from TRBV9 and TRBJ2-5; 7 bases are shared with TRBD2. The CDR3 runs to 16 residues. CDR1 is SGDLS and CDR2 is YYNGEE in the germline V gene. V was pared by 4 bases and J by 2 bases, with 11 bases of the junction left unmatched. The chain's CDR3 is CASSSRGVAGQETQYF. The CDR3 region has the DNA TGTGCCAGCAGCTCACGCGGGGTAGCGGGTCAAGAGACCCAGTACTTC. Using reference TRBV9 and TRBJ2-5 for the parts outside the CDR3, the full variable domain is DSGVTQTPKHLITATGQRVTLRCSPRSGDLSVYWYQQSLDQGLQFLIQYYNGEERAKGNILERFSAQQFPDLHSELNLSSLELGDSALYFCASSSRGVAGQETQYFGPGTRLLVL.

This clonotype has ten or more counts. A library prepared for alpha chains yielded this beta chain as an off-target read; its size is of little meaning. The CDR3 DNA reads TGCGCCAGCAGTCAAACCCCAGGGAAACCCTACGAGCAGTACTTC. It translates to CASSQTPGKPYEQYF. This rearrangement joins TRBV23-1 to TRBJ2-7; possible D gene TRBD1, 5 bases. TRBV23-1 falls under the ORF class, with uncertain function. V was pared by 2 bases and J by 2 bases, with 13 bases between. The CDR3 length is 15 residues.

As to this clonotype: As an off-target read in a library built for alpha chains, this beta chain has a frequency of little significance. The chain combines TRBV4-2 with TRBJ2-1; 8 bases align to TRBD2. Germline V CDR1 and CDR2: LGHNA, YNFKEQ. The ends lost 0 bases at V and 9 bases at J; junction bases unmatched: 10. The CDR3 is made up of 16 amino acids. The CDR3 reads CASSQEAQREFGEQFF. The CDR3 DNA reads TGTGCCAGCAGCCAAGAGGCGCAGCGGGAGTTTGGTGAGCAGTTCTTC.

This clonotype showed up many times. Since it is a stray read in a library aimed at alpha chains, this beta chain has a size that is not meaningful. The V gene is TRBV5-4, the J gene TRBJ2-3; D may be TRBD2 (6 bases). Trimming took off 3 bases at V and 6 bases at J, with 11 bases between the two ends. The germline V gene has CDR1 SGHNT and CDR2 YYREEE (reference sequence). The CDR3 sequence is 13 residues long. CDR3 residues: CASSSGGGDTQYF. Written as DNA, the CDR3 is TGTGCCAGCAGCTCCGGTGGAGGGGATACGCAGTATTTT.

Ten or more counts support this clonotype. A library made for alpha chains picked up this beta chain off target, so its size means little. The chain recombines TRBV6-5 with TRBJ2-7; the D is unclear. Trimming took off 0 bases at V and 10 bases at J, with 19 bases between the two ends. The CDR3 sequence is 15 residues long. Per the germline V gene, CDR1 is MNHEY and CDR2 is SVGAGI. CDR3 coding DNA: TGTGCCAGCAGTTACTCGATCCAGCCCCCAGTAAAACAGTACTTC. Translation gives CASSYSIQPPVKQYF.

This clonotype came up many times. Since the library was made to target alpha chains, this beta chain is a stray read and its abundance is not meaningful. The rearrangement joins TRBV12-3 or TRBV12-4 to TRBJ2-4; D is ambiguous. The V end lost 4 bases, the J end lost 0 bases, and 4 bases lay between the germline ends. CDR3 length: 13 residues. The CDR3 DNA sequence: TGTGCCAGCAGTTGGCTAGCCAAAAACATTCAGTACTTC. Translated: CASSWLAKNIQYF.

At least ten counts were recorded for this clonotype. Found in a library prepared for alpha chains, this beta chain is an off-target read, and its abundance has little meaning. The rearrangement uses TRBV12-3 or TRBV12-4 and TRBJ2-2; 8 bases line up with TRBD2. CDR3 length equals 14 residues. J lost 5 bases, V lost 8 bases, and 7 bases had no gene match. In nucleotides, the CDR3 is TGTGCCAGCCGCCGACCGGGAGGGACCGGGGAGCTGTTTTTT. Amino acid sequence: CASRRPGGTGELFF.

This clonotype has ten or more counts. For a library built for alpha chains, this beta chain is a stray read; little rests on its size. The chain is built from TRBV28 and TRBJ2-7; tentative D call: TRBD1 (6 bases). Germline CDR1 is MDHEN and CDR2 is SYDVKM. This CDR3 spans 14 amino acids. V was cut by 5 bases and J by 0 bases, with 11 bases left in between. The CDR3: CASSTRDTSYEQYF. CDR3 nucleotide sequence: TGTGCCAGCAGTACCCGGGACACCTCCTACGAGCAGTACTTC.

This clonotype showed up many times. For a library built for alpha chains, this beta chain is a stray read; little rests on its size. V is TRBV12-3 or TRBV12-4 and J is TRBJ2-6; D unclear. The germline V and J ends were trimmed by 2 bases and 4 bases, with 9 bases remaining between them. The CDR3 sequence is 15 residues long. The CDR3 nucleotides are TGTGCCAGCAGTTTATGGCAGTCCGGGGCCAACGTCCTGACTTTC. It encodes CASSLWQSGANVLTF.

This clonotype was picked up many times. Since the library was made to target alpha chains, this beta chain is a stray read and its abundance is not meaningful. The chain uses TRBV3-1 and TRBJ2-1, with D perhaps TRBD1 or TRBD2 (6 bases each). V lost 4 bases, J lost 0 bases, and 10 bases lay in between. This CDR3 is 15 amino acids long. Per germline, CDR1 LGHDT and CDR2 YNNKEL (reference sequence). CDR3 nucleotides: TGTGCCAGCAGCCCCGGGGGCCTCTCCTACAATGAGCAGTTCTTC. This translates into CASSPGGLSYNEQFF.

This clonotype was counted ten times or more. In a library made to pick up alpha chains, this beta chain is a stray read with a size that means little. V and J are TRBV6-2 or TRBV6-3 and TRBJ2-1; D may be TRBD1 (5 bases). The length of the CDR3 is 14 residues. Trimming took off 0 bases at V and 7 bases at J, with 10 bases between the two ends. Germline lookup yields CDR1 MNHEY and CDR2 SVGEGT. The CDR3 reads CASSYSDSINEQFF. The CDR3 DNA is TGTGCCAGCAGTTACTCTGACAGTATTAATGAGCAGTTCTTC.